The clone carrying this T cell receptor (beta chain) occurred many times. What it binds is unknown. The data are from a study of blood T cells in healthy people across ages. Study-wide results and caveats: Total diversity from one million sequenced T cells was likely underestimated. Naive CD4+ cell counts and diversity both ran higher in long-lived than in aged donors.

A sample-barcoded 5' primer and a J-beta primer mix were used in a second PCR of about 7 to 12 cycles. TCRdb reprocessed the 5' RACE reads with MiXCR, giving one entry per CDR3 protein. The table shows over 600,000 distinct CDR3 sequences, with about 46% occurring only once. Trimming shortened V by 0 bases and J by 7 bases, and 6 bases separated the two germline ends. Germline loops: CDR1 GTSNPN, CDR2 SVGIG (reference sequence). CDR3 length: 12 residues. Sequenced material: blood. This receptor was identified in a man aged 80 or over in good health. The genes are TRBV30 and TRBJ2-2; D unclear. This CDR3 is CAWSVGGGELFF. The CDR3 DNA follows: TGTGCCTGGAGTGTTGGCGGCGGGGAGCTGTTTTTT. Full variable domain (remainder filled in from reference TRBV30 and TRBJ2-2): SQTIHQWPATLVQPVGSPLSLECTVEGTSNPNLYWYRQAAGRGLQLLFYSVGIGQISSEVPQNLSASRPQDRQFILSSKKLLLSDSGFYLCAWSVGGGELFFGEGSRLTVL.